The 7 T cell receptor beta chains reported below all come from one sample, sequenced in a study of T cell responses to AZD1222 COVID-19 vaccine. Only in-frame clones appear in the TCRdb table, and some are missing; sequencing was by immunoSEQ multiplex PCR. The sample lists 100,000 to 120,000 clones; around nine tenths were seen once. The sequences come from peripheral blood, collected 28 days after the second AZD1222 dose. The receptors stem from an adult who received the AZD1222 COVID-19 vaccine.

The rearrangement joins TRBV7-9 to TRBJ1-5; weak D call: TRBD1 (6 bases). The germline V gene encodes CDR1 SEHNR and CDR2 FQNEAQ (reference sequence). The CDR3 is 16 residues long. Trimming took off 4 bases at V and 2 bases at J, with 15 bases between the two ends. DNA for the CDR3: TGTGCCAGCAGCTCACAGGGACGATTGGGCAATCAGCCCCAGCATTTT. This encodes CASSSQGRLGNQPQHF. Variable domain in full (rest from reference TRBV7-9 and TRBJ1-5): DTGVSQNPRHKITKRGQNVTFRCDPISEHNRLYWYRQTLGQGPEFLTYFQNEAQLEKSRLLSDRFSAERPKGSFSTLEIQRTEQGDSAMYLCASSSQGRLGNQPQHFGDGTRLSIL.

The V and J genes are TRBV28 and TRBJ2-1; D is perhaps TRBD1 (7 bases). This CDR3 is 16 amino acids long. Germline V gives CDR1 MDHEN, CDR2 SYDVKM. The V end was cut by 6 bases, the J end by 7 bases, with 22 bases between. CDR3 in amino acids: CASRPPRGLGTNEQFF. The CDR3 nucleotides read TGTGCCAGCAGGCCCCCAAGGGGGCTGGGGACTAATGAGCAGTTCTTC.

V is TRBV5-5 and J is TRBJ2-7; D may correspond to TRBD1 or TRBD2 (5 bases each). The ends were cut back, 3 bases at V and 0 bases at J, with 10 bases in the middle. Germline lookup yields CDR1 SGHKS and CDR2 YYEKEE (reference sequence). The CDR3 consists of 14 residues. CDR3 DNA sequence: TGTGCCAGCAGCTGGGGACCGAGCTCCTACGAGCAGTACTTC. Its translation is CASSWGPSSYEQYF.

This chain uses TRBV6-5 with TRBJ2-3; D is possibly TRBD1 (7 bases). This CDR3 is 15 amino acids long. The V end was cut by 0 bases, the J end by 5 bases, with 12 bases between. CDR1 is MNHEY, CDR2 SVGAGI, per germline. CDR3: CASSYSTGRRDTQYF. The DNA for the CDR3 is TGTGCCAGCAGTTACTCGACAGGGAGGAGAGATACGCAGTATTTT.

This chain links TRBV6-1 with TRBJ2-3; possibly TRBD2 for D (5 bases). The germline V and J ends were trimmed by 3 bases and 3 bases, with 19 bases remaining between them. CDR3 length: 17 amino acids. Germline CDR1 and CDR2: MNHNS and SASEGT. In DNA form, the CDR3 reads TGTGCCAGCAGTGAGTCCGTGGGCACGCGAGGGACAGATACGCAGTATTTT. As protein: CASSESVGTRGTDTQYF.

This clone has only a few counts. The chain employs TRBV7-8 and TRBJ2-7; 8 bases line up with TRBD1. This CDR3 contains 15 residues. Germline V gene data show CDR1 as SGHVS and CDR2 as FQNEAQ. The V gene end was trimmed by 5 bases and the J gene end by 6 bases; junction bases not matched to a gene: 12. The CDR3 coding sequence is TGTGCCAGCAGCCTCCTAGCAGGGGGCGCTTCCGAGCAGTACTTC. Protein sequence: CASSLLAGGASEQYF.

The V call is TRBV27, the J call TRBJ2-6; D assignment may be TRBD1 or TRBD2 (5 bases each). The germline CDR1 and CDR2 sequences are MNHEY and SMNVEV (reference sequence). This CDR3 is built from 20 residues. Trimming took off 1 base at V and 0 bases at J, with 19 bases between the two ends. This chain's CDR3 is CASSLFPPARDPSGANVLTF. The CDR3 coding sequence is TGTGCCAGCAGTTTATTTCCTCCGGCCAGGGACCCCTCTGGGGCCAACGTCCTGACTTTC.